Each of the 2 T cell receptor beta chains below was sequenced from the same sample in a study of naive and memory T cell subsets. TCR cDNA received a 3' ligated oligonucleotide that carried a UMI. Ligated cDNA underwent four rounds of PCR with nested alpha and beta constant region primers and SP2. MiXCR, applied by TCRdb to the 5' RACE reads, yields one record per CDR3 protein. The table includes roughly 48,000 distinct CDR3 sequences, about 4.4% detected once. The source of these receptors is a female donor in good health.

A few counts support this clonotype. One junction end does not reproduce the germline sequence, and a read error may be involved. The chain uses TRBV28 and TRBJ2-7; D gene unclear. Germline V gives CDR1 MDHEN, CDR2 SYDVKM. This CDR3 comprises 14 residues. The CDR3 region is CASSLPAGSHEQYF. In nucleotides, the CDR3 is TGTGCCAGCAGTTTGCCAGCAGGCTCCCACGAGCAGTACTTC.

This clonotype was picked up many times. The V and J genes are TRBV6-1 and TRBJ2-4, with D hard to call. Germline CDR1 MNHNS, CDR2 SASEGT. The CDR3 consists of 16 residues. V lost 1 base to trimming and J lost 1 base, with 11 bases between them. The CDR3 DNA sequence: TGTGCCAGCAGTGAAGGAGGAGCATTGGCCAAAAACATTCAGTACTTC. Translated, it gives CASSEGGALAKNIQYF.